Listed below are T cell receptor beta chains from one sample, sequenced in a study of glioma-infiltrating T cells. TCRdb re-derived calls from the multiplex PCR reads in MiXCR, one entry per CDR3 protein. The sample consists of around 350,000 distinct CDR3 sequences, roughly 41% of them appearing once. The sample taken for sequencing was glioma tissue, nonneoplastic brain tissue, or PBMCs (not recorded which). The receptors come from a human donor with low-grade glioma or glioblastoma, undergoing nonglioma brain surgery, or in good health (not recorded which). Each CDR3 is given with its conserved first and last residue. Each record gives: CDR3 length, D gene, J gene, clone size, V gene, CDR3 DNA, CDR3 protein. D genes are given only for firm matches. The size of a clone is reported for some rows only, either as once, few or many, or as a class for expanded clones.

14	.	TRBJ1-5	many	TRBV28	TGTGCCAGCTGGCAGGGACCTAGCAATCAGCCCCAGCATTTT	CASWQGPSNQPQHF
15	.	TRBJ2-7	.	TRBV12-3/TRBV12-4	TGTGCCAGCAGACCTCCGGGACAACTGGGGGGCGAGCAGTACTTC	CASRPPGQLGGEQYF
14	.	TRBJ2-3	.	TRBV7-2	TGTGCCAGCAGCTTCCGGCTCCGCACAGATACGCGGTATTTT	CASSFRLRTDTRYF
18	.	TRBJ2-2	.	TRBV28	TGTGCCAGCAGTTTAGTCCAGGGGCCCTCGAAGAACACCGGGGAGCTGTTTTTT	CASSLVQGPSKNTGELFF
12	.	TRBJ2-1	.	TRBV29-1	TGCAGCGTTGAACGGGGTTTTTGGGAGCAGTTCTTC	CSVERGFWEQFF
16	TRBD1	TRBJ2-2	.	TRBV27	TGTGCCAGCAGTTTTATATCGTTCGAAGGGACAGAGGAGCTGTTTTTT	CASSFISFEGTEELFF
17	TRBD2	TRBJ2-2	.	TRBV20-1	TGCAGTGCTAGCGGGACTAGCGGGAGGCGGCACACCGGGGAGCTGTTTTTT	CSASGTSGRRHTGELFF
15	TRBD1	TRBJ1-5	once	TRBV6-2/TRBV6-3	TGTGCCAGCAGTACCCCGGGACAGGGGAATCAGCTCCAGCATTTT	CASSTPGQGNQLQHF
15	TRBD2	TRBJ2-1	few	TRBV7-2	TGTGCCAGCAGCTTAGTACTAGCGGGGAACAATGAGCAGTTCTTC	CASSLVLAGNNEQFF
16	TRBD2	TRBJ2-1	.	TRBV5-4	TGTGCCAGCAGCTTGTTGGGGAGGGTAACCTACAATGAGCAGTTCTTC	CASSLLGRVTYNEQFF
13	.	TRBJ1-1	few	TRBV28	TGTGCCAGCAGTTTCGGGGGCTTGACTGAAGCTTTCTTT	CASSFGGLTEAFF
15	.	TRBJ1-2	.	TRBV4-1	TGCGCCAGCAGCCAAATACAGGGATGGTGGGCTGGCTACACCTTC	CASSQIQGWWAGYTF
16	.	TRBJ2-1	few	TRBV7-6	TGTGCCAGCAGTCTACTGGAGGTTCAGGACTACAATGAGCAGTTCTTC	CASSLLEVQDYNEQFF
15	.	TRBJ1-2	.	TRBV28	TGTGCCAGCAGCTTAGCTTCTGTCAGGGGTCGTGGCTACACCTTC	CASSLASVRGRGYTF
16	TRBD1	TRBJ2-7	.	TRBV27	TGTGCCAGCAGTTTATCCGGGGACAGATCCTACAATGAGCAGTACTTC	CASSLSGDRSYNEQYF
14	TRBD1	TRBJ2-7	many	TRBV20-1	TGCAGTGCTAGTTCCGGGACAGTATCCTACGAGCAGTACTTC	CSASSGTVSYEQYF
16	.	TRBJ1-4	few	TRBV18	TGTGCCAGCTCACCACTCGAGCGATCAACTAATGAAAAACTGTTTTTT	CASSPLERSTNEKLFF
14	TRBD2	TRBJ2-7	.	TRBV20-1	TGCAGTGCTAGACGCGGGAGAGGATCCTACGAGAAGTACTTC	CSARRGRGSYEKYF
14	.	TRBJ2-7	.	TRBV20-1	TGCAGTGCTAGAGATCGCCAGGGGACCGACGAGCAGTACTTC	CSARDRQGTDEQYF
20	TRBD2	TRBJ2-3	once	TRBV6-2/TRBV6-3	TGTGCCAGCAGCCCTGGGGACAGAGCCAGACTAGCGGGAGTGTCAGATACGCAGTATTTT	CASSPGDRARLAGVSDTQYF
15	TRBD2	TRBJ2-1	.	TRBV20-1	TGCAGTGCTACCAACCCGGGAGGGCCTCAAAATGAGCAGTTCTTC	CSATNPGGPQNEQFF
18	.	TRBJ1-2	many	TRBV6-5	TGTGCCAGCAGTTACTCGAGTGACTCTGCCCTAACTAACTATGGCTACACCTTC	CASSYSSDSALTNYGYTF
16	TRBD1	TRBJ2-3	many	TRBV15	TGTGCCACCAGCAGACGACAGGGGGATTCCCACGGTACGCAGTATTTT	CATSRRQGDSHGTQYF
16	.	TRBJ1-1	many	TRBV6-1	TGTGCCAGCATACCCCCACCGGGAACCCGGGACACTGAAGCTTTCTTT	CASIPPPGTRDTEAFF
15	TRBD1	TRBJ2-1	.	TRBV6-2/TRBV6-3	TGTGCCAGCAGAGATAACAGGGGGCGGAACAATGAGCAGTTCTTC	CASRDNRGRNNEQFF
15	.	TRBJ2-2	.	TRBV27	TGTGCCAGCCTGTCACTGGGCGCGAACACCGGGGAGCTGTTTTTT	CASLSLGANTGELFF
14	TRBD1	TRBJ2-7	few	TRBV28	TGTGCCAGCAGTTTGTGGGACAGATCCTACGAGCAGTACTTC	CASSLWDRSYEQYF
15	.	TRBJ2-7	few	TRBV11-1	TGTGCCAGCAGCCTTCGCAACAAGGACGGCTACGAGCAGTACTTC	CASSLRNKDGYEQYF
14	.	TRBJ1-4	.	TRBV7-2	TGTGCCAGCAGCACAAGAGACGGGGATGAAAAACTGTTTTTT	CASSTRDGDEKLFF
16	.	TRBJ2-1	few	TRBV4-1	TGCGCCAGCAGCCAAGAGGGGGAGTCCCCCTACAATGAGCAGTTCTTC	CASSQEGESPYNEQFF
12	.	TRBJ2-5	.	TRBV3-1	TGTGCCAGCAGTCAGTTTCAGGAGACCAAGTACTTC	CASSQFQETKYF
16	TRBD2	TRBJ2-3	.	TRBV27	TGTGCCAGCAGTCCCCGACTAGCGGGAATGTCAGATACGCAGTATTTT	CASSPRLAGMSDTQYF
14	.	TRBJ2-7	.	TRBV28	TGTGCCAGCAGTTTATTAGGGGCATGGTACGAGCAGTACTTC	CASSLLGAWYEQYF
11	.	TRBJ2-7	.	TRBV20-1	TGCAGTGCCGCAGCACTGTACGAGCAGTACTTC	CSAAALYEQYF
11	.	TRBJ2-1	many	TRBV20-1	TGCAGTGCTAGAGTGGGGTATGAGCAGTTCTTC	CSARVGYEQFF
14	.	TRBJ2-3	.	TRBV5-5	TGTGCCAGCAGCTTGGTGGCCTACACAGATACGCAGTATTTT	CASSLVAYTDTQYF
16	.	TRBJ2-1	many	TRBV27	TGTGCCAGCAGTCTTGGGGGGCCGAGCTCCTACAATGAGCAGTTCTTC	CASSLGGPSSYNEQFF
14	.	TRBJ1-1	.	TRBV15	TGTGTTACCAGCAGAGTCAGGGCTAACACTGAAGCTTTCTTT	CVTSRVRANTEAFF
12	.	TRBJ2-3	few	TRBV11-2	TGTGCCAGCAGTTTCAACACAGATACGCAGTATTTT	CASSFNTDTQYF
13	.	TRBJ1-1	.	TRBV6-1	TGTGCCAGCAGTGAGAACAGGGAAAGGGAGGCTTTATTT	CASSENREREALF
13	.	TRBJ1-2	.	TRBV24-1	TGTGCCACCAGTGATTCTGGACTCTATGGCTACACCTTC	CATSDSGLYGYTF
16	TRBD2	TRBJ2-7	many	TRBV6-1	TGTGCCAGCAGCCTGAAGGGACTAGGCGGGATCAACGAGCAGTACTTC	CASSLKGLGGINEQYF
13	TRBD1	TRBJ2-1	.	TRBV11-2	TGTGCCAGCAGCGTAAGGACAGGCAATGAGCAGTTCTTC	CASSVRTGNEQFF
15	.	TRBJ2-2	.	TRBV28	TGTGCCAGCAGCGGGGCAGACGCGAACACCGGGGAGCTGTTTTTT	CASSGADANTGELFF
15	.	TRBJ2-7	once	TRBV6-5	TGTGCCAGCAGTTACTCGGGGGACGGCACCTACGAGCAGTACTTC	CASSYSGDGTYEQYF
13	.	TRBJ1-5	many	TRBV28	TGTGCCAGCCGTTCCCACGTCAATCAGCCCCAGCATTTT	CASRSHVNQPQHF
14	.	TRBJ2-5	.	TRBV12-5	TGTGCTAGCGGGGACGTGCGGGCTGGAGAGACCCAGTACTTC	CASGDVRAGETQYF
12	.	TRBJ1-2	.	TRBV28	TGTGCCAGCAGTTATCTAGCGGATGGCTACACCTTC	CASSYLADGYTF
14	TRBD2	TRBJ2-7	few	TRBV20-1	TGCAGTGCTAGAGATCGCGGGAGGGTGCGTGAGCAGTACTTC	CSARDRGRVREQYF
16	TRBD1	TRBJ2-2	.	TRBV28	TGTGCCAGAAGTTCTGCGAAACAGGGGCACACCGGGGAGCTGTTTTTT	CARSSAKQGHTGELFF
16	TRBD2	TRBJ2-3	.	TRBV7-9	TGTGCCAGCAGCCCTGGACTAGCGGTAACCCCAGATACGCAGTATTTT	CASSPGLAVTPDTQYF
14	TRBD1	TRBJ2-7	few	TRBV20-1	TGCAGTGCCGACGACAGGGGCGATACCTACGAGCAGTACTTC	CSADDRGDTYEQYF
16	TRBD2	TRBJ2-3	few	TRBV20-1	TGCAGTGCTAGAGATCCTAGCGGGAGGGTCTCAGATACGCAGTATTTT	CSARDPSGRVSDTQYF
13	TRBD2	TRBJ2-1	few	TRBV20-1	TGCAGTGCTAGCCACGGACTAGCACATGAGCAGTTCTTC	CSASHGLAHEQFF
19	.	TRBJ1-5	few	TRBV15	TGTGCCACCAGCAGAGATACTCTGGCAGGGAGTATAGGCAATCAGCCCCAGCATTTT	CATSRDTLAGSIGNQPQHF
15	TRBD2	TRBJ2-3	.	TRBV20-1	TGCAGTGCCACAGATCCTAGGGAGGGGACAGATACGCAGTATTTT	CSATDPREGTDTQYF
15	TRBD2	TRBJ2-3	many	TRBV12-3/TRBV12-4	TGTGCCAGCAGCCCCCCTAGCGGGAGGGCCGATACGCAGTATTTT	CASSPPSGRADTQYF
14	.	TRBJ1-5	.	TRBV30	TGTGCCTGGAGTGGGGCACAGAGAAATCAGCCCCAGCATTTT	CAWSGAQRNQPQHF
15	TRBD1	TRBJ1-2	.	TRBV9	TGTGCCAGCAGCGACGGACAGGGAAGGTCGGGAGGCTACACCTTC	CASSDGQGRSGGYTF